Following are 28 T cell receptor beta chains from one sample sequenced in a study of T cell responses to AZD1222 COVID-19 vaccine. Profiled with immunoSEQ multiplex PCR; TCRdb holds only in-frame clones, not every one. The profile shows 94,000 or so clones, 80% to 90% of them singletons. The input for sequencing was peripheral blood, taken on day 0 of AZD1222 vaccination. These receptors came from an adult in good health.

The gene calls are TRBV12-3 or TRBV12-4 and TRBJ1-1; tentative D call: TRBD1 (5 bases). Between the trimmed V and J ends, which lost 2 bases and 7 bases, there was a span of 11 bases. The CDR3 length is 13 residues. The CDR3 coding sequence is TGTGCCAGCAGTTTAATCCGGGGGAATGAAGCTTTCTTT. It translates to CASSLIRGNEAFF.

J is TRBJ2-7 and V is TRBV30; D gene unclear. The germline V and J ends were trimmed by 6 bases and 1 base, with 19 bases remaining between them. This CDR3 is 15 amino acids long. The V gene's germline CDR1 is GTSNPN and CDR2 SVGIG (reference sequence). The CDR3, as DNA: TGTGCCTGTCTCGTACGGCAGACCTTTTCCTACGAGCAGTACTTC. Translation: CACLVRQTFSYEQYF.

The chain links TRBV5-1 to TRBJ1-1; D is ambiguous. V was cut by 0 bases and J by 3 bases, with 12 bases left in between. This CDR3 is built from 15 residues. Germline V gene lookup returns CDR1 SGHRS and CDR2 YFSETQ. The CDR3 here is CASSLDNLGDTEAFF. CDR3 bases: TGCGCCAGCAGCTTGGATAACCTCGGCGACACTGAAGCTTTCTTT. Drawing the rest from reference TRBV5-1 and TRBJ1-1, the complete variable domain is KAGVTQTPRYLIKTRGQQVTLSCSPISGHRSVSWYQQTPGQGLQFLFEYFSETQRNKGNFPGRFSGRQFSNSRSEMNVSTLELGDSALYLCASSLDNLGDTEAFFGQGTRLTVV.

This clone was picked up a small number of times. The chain employs TRBV4-3 and TRBJ1-1; D not resolved. This CDR3 is 14 amino acids long. V was pared by 0 bases and J by 7 bases, with 12 bases between. The germline CDR1 and CDR2 sequences are LGHNA and YSLEER. The CDR3 protein is CASSQEEGRIEAFF. In DNA form, the CDR3 reads TGCGCCAGCAGCCAAGAGGAAGGACGGATTGAAGCTTTCTTT.

The chain employs TRBV6-2 or TRBV6-3 and TRBJ1-2; D not resolved. The CDR3 is made up of 12 amino acids. In germline, CDR1 is MNHEY, CDR2 SVGEGT. Trimming left V 4 bases short and J 4 bases short, with 7 bases between. For the CDR3, the DNA is TGTGCCAGCAGTTGGGGTACCTATGGCTACACCTTC. Protein product: CASSWGTYGYTF.

The CDR3 spells CAWSPTGGQPQHF. The DNA of the CDR3 is TGTGCCTGGAGTCCAACAGGAGGCCAGCCCCAGCATTTT. The rearrangement links TRBV30 to TRBJ1-5, with a weak D call TRBD1 (5 bases). V lost 2 bases and J lost 7, with 12 bases in between. The CDR3 extends over 13 amino acids. Germline CDR1 reads GTSNPN; CDR2 reads SVGIG (reference sequence). Complete variable domain (other parts from reference TRBV30 and TRBJ1-5): SQTIHQWPATLVQPVGSPLSLECTVEGTSNPNLYWYRQAAGRGLQLLFYSVGIGQISSEVPQNLSASRPQDRQFILSSKKLLLSDSGFYLCAWSPTGGQPQHFGDGTRLSIL.

This rearrangement joins TRBV27 to TRBJ1-3, with D unclear. Germline CDR1 MNHEY, CDR2 SMNVEV (reference sequence). V lost 5 bases and J lost 4, with 18 bases in between. This CDR3 comprises 16 residues. This CDR3 is CASSPWTPDAGNTIYF. The CDR3 DNA follows: TGTGCCAGCAGTCCCTGGACCCCCGATGCGGGAAACACCATATATTTT.

The chain is built from TRBV28 and TRBJ1-4; TRBD1 matches at 7 bases. Germline values: CDR1 MDHEN, CDR2 SYDVKM. The CDR3 consists of 14 residues. The trim removed 6 bases at V and 4 bases at J, leaving 5 bases unmatched. The CDR3 DNA follows: TGTGCCAGCAGGCATCAGGGGGGTAATGAAAAACTGTTTTTT. Residues: CASRHQGGNEKLFF.

The gene calls are TRBV27 and TRBJ1-6; D is unclear. The CDR3 is 14 amino acids. Between the trimmed V and J ends, which lost 2 bases and 4 bases, there was a span of 6 bases. Looked up from germline, CDR1 is MNHEY and CDR2 is SMNVEV (reference sequence). CDR3 sequence reads: CASSLVAYNSPLHF. The DNA of the CDR3 is TGTGCCAGCAGTTTAGTGGCGTATAATTCACCCCTCCACTTT.

The chain joins TRBV12-3 or TRBV12-4 to TRBJ1-1, with unresolved D. The CDR3 has 13 residues. V dropped 3 bases and J dropped 1 base, with 6 bases sitting between them. The CDR3 coding sequence is TGTGCCAGCAGTTTGAAAGGGAACACTGAAGCTTTCTTT. Its translation: CASSLKGNTEAFF.

This sequence joins TRBV2 and TRBJ1-2; D not certain. Trimming stripped 3 bases from V and 6 bases from J, with 8 bases between. The CDR3 consists of 12 residues. Germline loops: CDR1 SNHLY, CDR2 FYNNEI. CDR3 nucleotide sequence: TGTGCCAGCAGTGATTTCGGGAATGGCTACACCTTC. Encoded protein: CASSDFGNGYTF.

V and J are TRBV7-8 and TRBJ2-2; TRBD1 aligns across 10 bases. From germline, CDR1 is SGHVS and CDR2 FQNEAQ. V lost 4 bases, J lost 7 bases, and 6 bases stayed unmatched. This CDR3 contains 15 residues. The CDR3 region is CASSSRDRGGGELFF. The CDR3 DNA follows: TGTGCCAGCAGCTCCCGGGACAGGGGTGGCGGGGAGCTGTTTTTT.

CDR3 in amino acids: CASRDGSATNEKLFF. The CDR3 coding sequence is TGTGCCAGCAGGGATGGATCTGCAACTAATGAAAAACTGTTTTTT. The chain has TRBV2 and TRBJ1-4; D remains ambiguous. The CDR3 is 15 amino acids. The V end lost 6 bases, the J end lost 0 bases, and 11 bases lay between the germline ends. Per the germline V gene, CDR1 is SNHLY and CDR2 is FYNNEI.

This clone was recorded only once. This chain links TRBV19 with TRBJ2-2; TRBD2 might be the D (6 bases). Germline loops: CDR1 LNHDA, CDR2 SQIVND (reference sequence). The CDR3 spans 14 residues. V lost 10 bases and J lost 3, with 15 bases in between. In DNA form, the CDR3 reads TGTGCCACCGCGGAGGGAGGATACACCGGGGAGCTGTTTTTT. Protein product: CATAEGGYTGELFF.

This chain joins TRBV27 and TRBJ1-6; D remains unclear. In germline, CDR1 is MNHEY, CDR2 SMNVEV (reference sequence). This CDR3 is built from 12 residues. Deletions cut 6 bases from V and 7 bases from J, with 7 bases between. The CDR3 DNA sequence: TGTGCCAGCAGCCTAATAAATTCACCCCTCCACTTT. Translating it yields CASSLINSPLHF.

The V call is TRBV28, the J call TRBJ1-4; D perhaps matches TRBD1 (5 bases). The CDR3 spans 17 residues. The germline CDR1 and CDR2 sequences are MDHEN and SYDVKM. Trimming shortened V by 4 bases and J by 3 bases, and 18 bases separated the two germline ends. The CDR3 coding sequence is TGTGCCAGCAGTTCTAGGTCAGGGTGGGGGTCTAATGAAAAACTGTTTTTT. This translates into CASSSRSGWGSNEKLFF. Based on the CDR3 plus reference TRBV28 and TRBJ1-4, the full variable domain is DVKVTQSSRYLVKRTGEKVFLECVQDMDHENMFWYRQDPGLGLRLIYFSYDVKMKEKGDIPEGYSVSREKKERFSLILESASTNQTSMYLCASSSRSGWGSNEKLFFGSGTQLSVL.

This clone was observed a handful of times. The chain combines TRBV4-2 with TRBJ2-1; D remains ambiguous. The V end was cut by 3 bases, the J end by 5 bases, with 2 bases between. The CDR3 has 11 amino acids. CDR1 is LGHNA, CDR2 YNFKEQ, per germline. The CDR3 is CASSHDNEQFF. Written as DNA, the CDR3 is TGTGCCAGCAGCCACGACAATGAGCAGTTCTTC.

CDR3 in DNA: TGTGCCTGGAGTGACCGCGGAGGGCAGTTCTTC. It translates to CAWSDRGGQFF. The chain joins TRBV30 to TRBJ2-1; weak D call: TRBD2 (5 bases). The germline V gene has CDR1 GTSNPN and CDR2 SVGIG (reference sequence). The CDR3 runs to 11 residues. V lost 1 base and J lost 12, with 10 bases in between.

This clone has only a few counts. The V gene is TRBV5-1, the J gene TRBJ2-3; unclear D gene. The CDR3 runs 17 residues. The germline V and J ends were trimmed by 1 base and 0 bases, with 15 bases remaining between them. Germline V gives CDR1 SGHRS, CDR2 YFSETQ. The CDR3 DNA reads as TGCGCCAGCAGCTTGTCCTTAGGAAGTCTTAGCACAGATACGCAGTATTTT. It encodes CASSLSLGSLSTDTQYF.

The chain uses TRBV9 and TRBJ1-1; maybe TRBD1 (6 bases). The CDR3 contains 15 residues. The V end was cut by 3 bases, the J end by 2 bases, with 14 bases between. From germline, CDR1 is SGDLS and CDR2 YYNGEE. CDR3 residues: CASSAQPGHNTEAFF. The CDR3, as DNA: TGTGCCAGCAGCGCCCAACCGGGACACAACACTGAAGCTTTCTTT.

This clone occurred a few times. The germline gene is not matched at one end of the junction; a read error may be the cause. The chain uses TRBV7-7 and TRBJ2-7; 7 bases align to TRBD1. The V gene's germline CDR1 is SSHAT and CDR2 FNYEAQ (reference sequence). This CDR3 has 14 residues. The CDR3 DNA is TGTGCTAGCAGCGTAGCCCCTGGGGACAGCTGGCAGTACTTC. Translation: CASSVAPGDSWQYF.

This chain connects TRBV29-1 to TRBJ1-3; D is possibly TRBD1 (6 bases). Trimming removed 3 bases at V and 4 bases at J, with 10 bases between. Germline-derived CDR1 and CDR2 are SQVTM and ANQGSEA. The CDR3 is made up of 13 amino acids. CDR3 coding DNA: TGCAGCGTTGACCTAGGACAGGGAAACACCATATATTTT. Protein product: CSVDLGQGNTIYF.

This clone was counted a single time. CDR3 bases: TGTGCTAGTGGTTTCTCAGGGCTCGCAGATACGCAGTATTTT. It encodes CASGFSGLADTQYF. The chain recombines TRBV12-5 with TRBJ2-3; TRBD1 might be the D (5 bases). Germline CDR1 reads LGHNT; CDR2 reads FRNRAP. CDR3 size: 14 residues. V was pared by 3 bases and J by 4 bases, with 11 bases between.

The V call is TRBV5-5, the J call TRBJ2-3, with D perhaps TRBD1 (5 bases). Per the germline V gene, CDR1 is SGHKS and CDR2 is YYEKEE (reference sequence). The CDR3 sequence is 16 residues long. V lost 0 bases and J 2 bases, leaving 13 bases between the germline ends. CDR3 region: CASSLVIGRATDTQYF. For the CDR3, the DNA is TGTGCCAGCAGCTTGGTGATCGGCAGGGCCACAGATACGCAGTATTTT.

The V and J genes are TRBV7-2 and TRBJ1-6, with D unclear. The CDR3 has 15 amino acids. Germline CDR1 SGHTA, CDR2 FQGNSA. Trimming pared 0 bases from V and 9 bases from J, leaving 12 bases between. This CDR3 is CASSLAAGRGSPLHF. The CDR3 DNA follows: TGTGCCAGCAGCTTAGCAGCGGGTCGGGGTTCACCCCTCCACTTT.

This sequence joins TRBV2 and TRBJ1-1; D is undetermined. V was pared by 4 bases and J by 0 bases, with 9 bases between. The CDR3 contains 14 residues. Germline V gives CDR1 SNHLY, CDR2 FYNNEI. The CDR3 DNA reads as TGTGCCAGCAGTGCATATATGGTGAACACTGAAGCTTTCTTT. Residues: CASSAYMVNTEAFF.

The chain combines TRBV28 with TRBJ1-5; 8 bases agree with TRBD1. The CDR3 length is 15 residues. Germline V gene data show CDR1 as MDHEN and CDR2 as SYDVKM. The trim removed 3 bases at V and 8 bases at J, leaving 9 bases unmatched. The CDR3 bases are TGTGCCAGCAGTTTGGGGGGACAGGATTGGGAGCCCCAGCATTTT. It encodes CASSLGGQDWEPQHF.

This chain links TRBV12-2 with TRBJ1-5. TRBV12-2 constitutes a pseudogene. CDR3 length equals 16 residues. The chain's CDR3 is CASRSTIGDGGQPQHF. The CDR3 DNA follows: TGTGCAAGTCGCTCCACCATAGGGGATGGAGGTCAGCCCCAGCATTTT.